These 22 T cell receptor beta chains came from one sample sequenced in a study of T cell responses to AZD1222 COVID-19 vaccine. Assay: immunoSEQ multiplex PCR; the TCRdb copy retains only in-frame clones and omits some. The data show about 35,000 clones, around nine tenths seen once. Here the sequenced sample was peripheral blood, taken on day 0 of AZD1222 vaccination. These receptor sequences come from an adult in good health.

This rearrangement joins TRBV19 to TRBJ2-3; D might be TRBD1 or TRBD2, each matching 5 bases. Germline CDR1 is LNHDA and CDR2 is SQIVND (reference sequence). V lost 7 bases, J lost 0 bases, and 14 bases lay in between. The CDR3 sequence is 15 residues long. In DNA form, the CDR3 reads TGTGCCAGTAACCCCCGGGACGGCAGCACAGATACGCAGTATTTT. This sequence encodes CASNPRDGSTDTQYF.

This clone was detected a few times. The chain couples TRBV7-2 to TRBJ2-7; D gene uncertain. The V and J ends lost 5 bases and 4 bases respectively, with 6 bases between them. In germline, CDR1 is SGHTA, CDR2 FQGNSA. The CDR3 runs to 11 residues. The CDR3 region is CASSPAYEQYF. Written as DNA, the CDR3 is TGTGCCAGCAGCCCAGCTTACGAGCAGTACTTC.

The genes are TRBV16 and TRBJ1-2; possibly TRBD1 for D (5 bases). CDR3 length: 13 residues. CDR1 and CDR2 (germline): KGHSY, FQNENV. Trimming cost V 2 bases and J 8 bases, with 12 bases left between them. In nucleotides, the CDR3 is TGTGCCAGCAGCCAACCAGGGTCGAGAGGCTACACCTTC. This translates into CASSQPGSRGYTF.

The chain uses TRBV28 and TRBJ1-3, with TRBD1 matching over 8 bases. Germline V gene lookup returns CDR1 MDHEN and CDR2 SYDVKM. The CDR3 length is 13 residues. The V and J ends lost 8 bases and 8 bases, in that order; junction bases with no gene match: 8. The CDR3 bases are TGTGCCAGCCGGACAGGGTTAACAGACACCATATATTTT. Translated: CASRTGLTDTIYF.

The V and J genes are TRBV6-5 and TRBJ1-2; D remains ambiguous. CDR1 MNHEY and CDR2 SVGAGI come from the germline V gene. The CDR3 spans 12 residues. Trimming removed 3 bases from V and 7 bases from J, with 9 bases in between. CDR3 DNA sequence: TGTGCCAGCAGTTATGGACGCGGTGGCTACACCTTC. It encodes CASSYGRGGYTF.

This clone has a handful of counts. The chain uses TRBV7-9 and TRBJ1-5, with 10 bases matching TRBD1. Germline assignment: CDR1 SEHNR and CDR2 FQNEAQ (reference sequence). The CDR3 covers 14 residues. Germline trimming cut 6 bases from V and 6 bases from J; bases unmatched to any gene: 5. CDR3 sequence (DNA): TGTGCCAGCAGTCCGACAGGGGGCGGTCAGCCCCAGCATTTT. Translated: CASSPTGGGQPQHF.

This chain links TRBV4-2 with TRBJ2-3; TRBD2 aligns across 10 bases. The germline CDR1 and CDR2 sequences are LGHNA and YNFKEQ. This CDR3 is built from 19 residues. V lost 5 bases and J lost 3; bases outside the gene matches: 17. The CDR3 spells CASSSGLAAPRGFTDTQYF. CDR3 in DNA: TGTGCCAGCAGCTCCGGACTAGCGGCACCTCGGGGTTTTACAGATACGCAGTATTTT.

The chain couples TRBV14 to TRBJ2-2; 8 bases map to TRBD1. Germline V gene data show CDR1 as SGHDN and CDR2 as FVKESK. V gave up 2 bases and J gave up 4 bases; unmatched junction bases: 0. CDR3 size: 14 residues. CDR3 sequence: CASSQQGATGELFF. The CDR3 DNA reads TGTGCCAGCAGCCAACAGGGGGCCACCGGGGAGCTGTTTTTT.

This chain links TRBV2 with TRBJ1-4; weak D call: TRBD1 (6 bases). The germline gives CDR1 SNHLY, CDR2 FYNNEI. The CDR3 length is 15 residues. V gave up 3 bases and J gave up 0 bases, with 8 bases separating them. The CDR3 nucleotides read TGTGCCAGCAGTGATAGGACAGCAACTAATGAAAAACTGTTTTTT. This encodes CASSDRTATNEKLFF. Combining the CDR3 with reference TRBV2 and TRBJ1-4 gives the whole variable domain EPEVTQTPSHQVTQMGQEVILRCVPISNHLYFYWYRQILGQKVEFLVSFYNNEISEKSEIFDDQFSVERPDGSNFTLKIRSTKLEDSAMYFCASSDRTATNEKLFFGSGTQLSVL.

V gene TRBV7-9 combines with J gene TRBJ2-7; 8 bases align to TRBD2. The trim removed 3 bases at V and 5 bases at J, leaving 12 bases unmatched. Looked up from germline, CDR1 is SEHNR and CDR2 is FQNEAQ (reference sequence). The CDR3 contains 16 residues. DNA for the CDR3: TGTGCCAGCAGCTTCTCCCTAACGGGAGGGCCTGACGAGCAGTACTTC. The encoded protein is CASSFSLTGGPDEQYF.

This CDR3 is CASSVATGGGGYTF. DNA of the CDR3: TGTGCCAGCAGCGTAGCTACAGGGGGGGGTGGCTACACCTTC. This chain uses TRBV9 with TRBJ1-2; TRBD1 matches at 8 bases. This CDR3 has 14 residues. V was pared by 0 bases and J by 7 bases, with 5 bases of the junction left unmatched. Germline V CDR1 and CDR2: SGDLS, YYNGEE.

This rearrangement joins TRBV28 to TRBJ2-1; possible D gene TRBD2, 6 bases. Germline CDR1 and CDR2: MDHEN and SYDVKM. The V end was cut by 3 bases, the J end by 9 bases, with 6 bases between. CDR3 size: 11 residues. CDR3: CASSLGGEQFF. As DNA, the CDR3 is TGTGCCAGCAGTTTGGGGGGTGAGCAGTTCTTC.

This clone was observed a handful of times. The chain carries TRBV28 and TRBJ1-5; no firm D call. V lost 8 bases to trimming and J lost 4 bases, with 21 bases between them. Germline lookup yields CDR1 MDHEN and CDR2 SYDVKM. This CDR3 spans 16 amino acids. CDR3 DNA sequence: TGTGCCAGCCAAAAAGGGTCCCTAACGGGTAATCAGCCCCAGCATTTT. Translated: CASQKGSLTGNQPQHF.

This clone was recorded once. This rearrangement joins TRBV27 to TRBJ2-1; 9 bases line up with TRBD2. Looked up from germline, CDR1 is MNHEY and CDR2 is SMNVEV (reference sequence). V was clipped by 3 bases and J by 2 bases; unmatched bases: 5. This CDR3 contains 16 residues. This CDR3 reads CASSLGPSGTYNEQFF. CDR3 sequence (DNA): TGTGCCAGCAGTTTGGGTCCTAGCGGGACCTACAATGAGCAGTTCTTC.

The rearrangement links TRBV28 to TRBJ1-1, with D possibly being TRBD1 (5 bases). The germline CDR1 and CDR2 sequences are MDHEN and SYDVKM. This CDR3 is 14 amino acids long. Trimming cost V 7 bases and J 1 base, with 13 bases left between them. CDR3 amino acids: CASIGWGSNTEAFF. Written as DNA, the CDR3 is TGTGCCAGCATTGGGTGGGGGTCGAACACTGAAGCTTTCTTT. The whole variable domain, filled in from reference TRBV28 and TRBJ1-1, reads DVKVTQSSRYLVKRTGEKVFLECVQDMDHENMFWYRQDPGLGLRLIYFSYDVKMKEKGDIPEGYSVSREKKERFSLILESASTNQTSMYLCASIGWGSNTEAFFGQGTRLTVV.

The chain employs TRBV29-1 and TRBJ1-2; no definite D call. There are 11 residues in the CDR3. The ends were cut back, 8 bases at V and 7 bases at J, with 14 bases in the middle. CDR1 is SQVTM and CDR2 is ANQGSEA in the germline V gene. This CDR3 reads CSWGEGSGYTF. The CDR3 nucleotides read TGCAGCTGGGGAGAGGGATCTGGCTACACCTTC.

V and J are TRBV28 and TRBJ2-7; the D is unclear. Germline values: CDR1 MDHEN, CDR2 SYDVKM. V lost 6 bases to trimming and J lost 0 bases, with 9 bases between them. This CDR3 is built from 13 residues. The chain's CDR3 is CASSTGLSYEQYF. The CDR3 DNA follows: TGTGCCAGCAGCACCGGCCTCTCCTACGAGCAGTACTTC.

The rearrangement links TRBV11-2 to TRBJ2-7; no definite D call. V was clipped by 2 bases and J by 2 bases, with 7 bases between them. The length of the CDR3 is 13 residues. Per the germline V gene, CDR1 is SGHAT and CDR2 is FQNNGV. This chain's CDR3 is CASSLTGPYEQYF. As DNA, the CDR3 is TGTGCCAGCAGCTTAACGGGCCCCTACGAGCAGTACTTC.

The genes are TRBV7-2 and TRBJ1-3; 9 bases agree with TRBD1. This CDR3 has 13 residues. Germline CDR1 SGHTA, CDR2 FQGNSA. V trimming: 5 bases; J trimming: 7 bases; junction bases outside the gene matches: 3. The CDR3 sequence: CASSADRGNTIYF. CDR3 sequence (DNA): TGTGCCAGCAGCGCAGACAGGGGGAACACCATATATTTT. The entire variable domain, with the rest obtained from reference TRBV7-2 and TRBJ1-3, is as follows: GAGVSQSPSNKVTEKGKDVELRCDPISGHTALYWYRQSLGQGLEFLIYFQGNSAPDKSGLPSDRFSAERTGGSVSTLTIQRTQQEDSAVYLCASSADRGNTIYFGEGSWLTVV.

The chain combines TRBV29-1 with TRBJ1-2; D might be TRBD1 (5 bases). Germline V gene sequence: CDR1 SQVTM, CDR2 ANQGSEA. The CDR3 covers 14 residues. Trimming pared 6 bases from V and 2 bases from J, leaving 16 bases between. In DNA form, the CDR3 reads TGCAGCGTCTCACGGCAGACAGAGAACTATGGCTACACCTTC. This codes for CSVSRQTENYGYTF.

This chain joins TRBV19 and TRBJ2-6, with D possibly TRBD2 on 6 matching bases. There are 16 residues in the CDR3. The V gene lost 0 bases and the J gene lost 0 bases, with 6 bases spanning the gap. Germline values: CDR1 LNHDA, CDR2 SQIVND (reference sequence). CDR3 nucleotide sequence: TGTGCCAGTAGTATAGACGGGGGCTCTGGGGCCAACGTCCTGACTTTC. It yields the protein CASSIDGGSGANVLTF.

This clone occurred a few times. Here the CDR3 DNA reads TGTGCCAGCACCAGACAGAGGAACACCGGGGAGCTGTTTTTT. Its translation is CASTRQRNTGELFF. The V call is TRBV6-5, the J call TRBJ2-2; perhaps TRBD1 as D (5 bases). Trimming pared 7 bases from V and 1 base from J, leaving 10 bases between. Germline CDR1 is MNHEY and CDR2 is SVGAGI. This CDR3 is built from 14 residues.